Below, 30 T cell receptor beta chains from the same sample are listed, as sequenced in a study of blood T cell repertoires in COVID-19. Sequencing was performed with immunoSEQ multiplex PCR; in TCRdb, only in-frame clones are kept and a portion is missing. The table records about 220,000 clones, about four fifths of them present only once. Source material: peripheral blood. Every receptor here comes from a woman of 80 years or more with acute or convalescent COVID-19.

The chain uses TRBV20-1 and TRBJ1-4, with D uncertain. The germline CDR1 and CDR2 sequences are DFQATT and SNEGSKA (reference sequence). Trimming stripped 3 bases from V and 8 bases from J, with 10 bases between. The CDR3 is 12 residues long. DNA of the CDR3: TGCAGTGCTAGTATCAGAGGAGAAAAACTGTTTTTT. Its protein product is CSASIRGEKLFF.

The gene calls are TRBV2 and TRBJ1-6; D is perhaps TRBD1 (5 bases). V lost 6 bases to trimming and J lost 5 bases, with 14 bases between them. The germline V gene encodes CDR1 SNHLY and CDR2 FYNNEI. CDR3 size: 15 residues. Here the CDR3 reads CASRRGGTDNSPLHF. CDR3 bases: TGTGCCAGCAGGAGAGGAGGGACGGATAATTCACCCCTCCACTTT. Full variable domain (rest looked up from reference TRBV2 and TRBJ1-6): EPEVTQTPSHQVTQMGQEVILRCVPISNHLYFYWYRQILGQKVEFLVSFYNNEISEKSEIFDDQFSVERPDGSNFTLKIRSTKLEDSAMYFCASRRGGTDNSPLHFGNGTRLTVT.

This chain's CDR3 is CASRSTGGIGNQPQHF. The CDR3 bases are TGTGCCAGTAGGTCGACGGGGGGAATAGGCAATCAGCCCCAGCATTTT. V usage is TRBV19 and J usage is TRBJ1-5, with D perhaps TRBD1 (5 bases). CDR3 length: 16 residues. Trimming removed 6 bases from V and 2 bases from J, with 17 bases in between. CDR1 and CDR2 from the germline V gene are LNHDA and SQIVND (reference sequence).

This chain links TRBV19 with TRBJ2-1, with D tentatively TRBD1 (7 bases). CDR1 is LNHDA and CDR2 is SQIVND in the germline V gene (reference sequence). The CDR3 extends over 15 amino acids. V was trimmed by 5 bases and J by 6 bases, leaving 17 bases between them. The CDR3 sequence: CASSLSQGGGNEQFF. DNA for the CDR3: TGTGCCAGTAGTCTTTCCCAGGGGGGCGGCAATGAGCAGTTCTTC.

The rearrangement uses TRBV7-2 and TRBJ1-5; D perhaps matches TRBD1 (6 bases). The V gene lost 3 bases and the J gene lost 2 bases, with 17 bases spanning the gap. CDR3 length: 17 amino acids. Germline CDR1 is SGHTA and CDR2 is FQGNSA. The chain's CDR3 is CASSFFPGAAGNQPQHF. CDR3 DNA sequence: TGTGCCAGCAGCTTTTTTCCAGGGGCGGCCGGCAATCAGCCCCAGCATTTT.

The chain uses TRBV7-9 and TRBJ2-7; a possible D gene is TRBD1 (6 bases). The CDR3 is 16 residues long. CDR1 and CDR2 (germline): SEHNR, FQNEAQ (reference sequence). Trimming took 7 bases from V and 0 from J, leaving 19 bases between them. In DNA, the CDR3 is TGTGCCAGCATCCCTAGCTGGGACACATTCTCCTACGAGCAGTACTTC. Its translation is CASIPSWDTFSYEQYF.

V gene TRBV5-1 combines with J gene TRBJ1-4, with 9 bases that match TRBD1. The CDR3 consists of 15 residues. The germline gives CDR1 SGHRS, CDR2 YFSETQ. Unmatched junction bases numbered 3, after V lost 2 bases and J lost 4 bases. In nucleotides, the CDR3 is TGCGCCAGCAGCTTAAGGACAGGGGTTAATGAAAAACTGTTTTTT. Its translation: CASSLRTGVNEKLFF.

The V and J genes are TRBV4-1 and TRBJ2-6; 8 nucleotides line up with TRBD1. Trimming removed 4 bases from V and 4 bases from J; junction bases left unmatched: 12. This CDR3 contains 18 residues. Germline V CDR1 and CDR2: MGHRA, YSYEKL. Here the CDR3 reads CASSLGQGGISGANVLTF. The CDR3 DNA reads TGCGCCAGCAGCCTCGGACAGGGAGGTATCTCCGGGGCCAACGTCCTGACTTTC.

The chain links TRBV19 to TRBJ1-2; 7 nucleotides match TRBD1. Germline V lookup: CDR1 LNHDA, CDR2 SQIVND (reference sequence). This CDR3 comprises 15 residues. V lost 5 bases and J lost 4; bases outside the gene matches: 10. The CDR3 DNA sequence: TGTGCCAGTAGTGACCGGACAGGCGTTCCCTATGGCTACACCTTC. Translation gives CASSDRTGVPYGYTF.

V usage is TRBV25-1 and J usage is TRBJ1-2; no clear D gene. CDR3 length: 16 residues. Per the germline V gene, CDR1 is MGHDK and CDR2 is SYGVNS. V shed 2 bases and J shed 8 bases, with 21 bases lying between them. In DNA, the CDR3 is TGTGCCAGCAGTGAACCCCCTGGACGGGAGCCACAAGGCTACACCTTC. Translating gives CASSEPPGREPQGYTF.

The V and J genes are TRBV4-2 and TRBJ1-6, with D possibly being TRBD1 (6 bases). The V and J ends lost 2 bases and 8 bases respectively, with 13 bases between them. Germline assignment: CDR1 LGHNA and CDR2 YNFKEQ. The CDR3 has 15 amino acids. CDR3: CASSQLGQYDSPLHF. The CDR3 bases are TGTGCCAGCAGCCAACTTGGACAGTACGATTCACCCCTCCACTTT.

This clone occurred a few times. The genes are TRBV18 and TRBJ1-2; D gene ambiguous. The germline V gene has CDR1 KGHSH and CDR2 LQKENI. The CDR3 has 15 residues. V lost 2 bases and J lost 7, with 17 bases in between. The CDR3 bases are TGTGCCAGCTCACCAGGTCGCAGAACTATCGCTGGCTACACCTTC. It specifies CASSPGRRTIAGYTF.

The rearrangement links TRBV29-1 to TRBJ2-5; possibly TRBD2 for D (6 bases). This CDR3 region has 14 residues. V was trimmed by 0 bases and J by 5 bases, leaving 13 bases between them. Germline loops: CDR1 SQVTM, CDR2 ANQGSEA. The CDR3 sequence: CSVEDPGEWETQYF. The CDR3 region has the DNA TGCAGCGTTGAAGATCCGGGGGAGTGGGAGACCCAGTACTTC.

The genes are TRBV5-1 and TRBJ2-3, with a weak D call TRBD2 (6 bases). The V end was cut by 4 bases, the J end by 0 bases, with 27 bases between. The CDR3 runs to 20 residues. Per germline, CDR1 SGHRS and CDR2 YFSETQ. CDR3 nucleotide sequence: TGCGCCAGCAGCCCACTCTCCCCCACGCGGGGAGGAACTAGCACAGATACGCAGTATTTT. As protein: CASSPLSPTRGGTSTDTQYF.

The CDR3 nucleotides are TGTGCCAGCTCCCCAGAACTCTATGGCTACACCTTC. It is translated as CASSPELYGYTF. The rearrangement uses TRBV18 and TRBJ1-2; D remains ambiguous. Trimming cost V 6 bases and J 4 bases, with 9 bases left between them. The CDR3 extends over 12 amino acids. Germline lookup yields CDR1 KGHSH and CDR2 LQKENI.

This clone appeared a single time. J is TRBJ1-3 and V is TRBV28, with D possibly TRBD1 on 5 matching bases. The germline gives CDR1 MDHEN, CDR2 SYDVKM. Trimming left V 10 bases short and J 1 base short, with 11 bases between. This CDR3 region has 13 residues. CDR3 in DNA: TGTGCCACCAGCGGGGGGTCTGGAAACACCATATATTTT. Translation: CATSGGSGNTIYF.

DNA of the CDR3: TGTGCCAGCAGCGTCGGGGGTAGTACAGATACGCAGTATTTT. Residues: CASSVGGSTDTQYF. V is TRBV7-8 and J is TRBJ2-3; tentatively, D is TRBD2 (6 bases). Germline V gives CDR1 SGHVS, CDR2 FQNEAQ. Trimming removed 5 bases at V and 3 bases at J, with 12 bases between. The CDR3 sequence is 14 residues long.

The chain couples TRBV3-1 (or the pseudogene TRBV3-2) to TRBJ1-1; a weak D match, TRBD1 (6 bases). There are 13 residues in the CDR3. The V gene lost 3 bases and the J gene lost 5 bases, with 10 bases spanning the gap. CDR1 is LGHDT and CDR2 is YNNKEL in the germline V gene (reference sequence). Here the CDR3 reads CASSQGAETEAFF. The CDR3 DNA reads TGTGCCAGCAGCCAGGGGGCTGAAACTGAAGCTTTCTTT.

This clone was observed a single time. The V and J genes are TRBV3-1 (or the pseudogene TRBV3-2) and TRBJ1-5, with D possibly TRBD1 on 5 matching bases. The germline V gene encodes CDR1 LGHDT and CDR2 YNNKEL (reference sequence). The CDR3 length is 14 residues. V was pared by 6 bases and J by 3 bases, with 12 bases between. This chain's CDR3 is CASSPDRFNQPQHF. The CDR3 nucleotides read TGTGCCAGCAGTCCCGACAGATTCAATCAGCCCCAGCATTTT.

This clone was seen a handful of times. The DNA for the CDR3 is TGCAGCGTTGCTTTCGGGACCTACGAGCAGTACTTC. As protein: CSVAFGTYEQYF. V usage is TRBV29-1 and J usage is TRBJ2-7; TRBD2 might be the D (5 bases). Per germline, CDR1 SQVTM and CDR2 ANQGSEA. With 4 bases removed from V and 2 bases from J, the gap between germline ends came to 9 bases. The CDR3 runs to 12 residues.

The gene calls are TRBV3-1 (or the pseudogene TRBV3-2) and TRBJ1-2; a possible D gene is TRBD1 (6 bases). Trimming removed 0 bases from V and 3 bases from J, with 11 bases in between. This CDR3 has 15 amino acids. Germline V gene lookup returns CDR1 LGHDT and CDR2 YNNKEL (reference sequence). The CDR3 nucleotides read TGTGCCAGCAGCCAAGATGGGCCAGGGGACTATGGCTACACCTTC. Translated: CASSQDGPGDYGYTF.

The J gene is TRBJ2-1, the V gene TRBV7-9; maybe TRBD2 (6 bases). The germline V gene has CDR1 SEHNR and CDR2 FQNEAQ (reference sequence). There are 16 residues in the CDR3. Between the trimmed V and J ends, which lost 5 bases and 5 bases, there was a span of 19 bases. As DNA, the CDR3 is TGTGCCAGCAGCCGCCTTGGGGGGATAGAAAACAATGAGCAGTTCTTC. Its protein is CASSRLGGIENNEQFF. The full variable domain, its missing parts supplied by reference TRBV7-9 and TRBJ2-1, is DTGVSQNPRHKITKRGQNVTFRCDPISEHNRLYWYRQTLGQGPEFLTYFQNEAQLEKSRLLSDRFSAERPKGSFSTLEIQRTEQGDSAMYLCASSRLGGIENNEQFFGPGTRLTVL.

This rearrangement joins TRBV14 to TRBJ1-5; a weak D match, TRBD1 (6 bases). Between the trimmed V and J ends, which lost 3 bases and 0 bases, there was a span of 15 bases. CDR1 is SGHDN, CDR2 FVKESK, per germline. CDR3 length: 17 residues. This CDR3 is CASSQTAGTLSNQPQHF. The CDR3 bases are TGTGCCAGCAGCCAGACAGCTGGGACACTTAGCAATCAGCCCCAGCATTTT.

A word on this clone: An end of the junction does not agree with germline; a read error may underlie this. The genes are TRBV7-7 and TRBJ1-6, with TRBD1 as a possible D gene (5 bases). The CDR3 contains 11 residues. Germline V gene data show CDR1 as SSHAT and CDR2 as FNYEAQ (reference sequence). The CDR3 reads CRFRGNSPLHF. CDR3 DNA: TGCCGATTTAGGGGCAATTCACCCCTCCACTTT. Variable domain in full (rest from reference TRBV7-7 and TRBJ1-6): GAGVSQSPRYKVTKRGQDVTLRCDPISSHATLYWYQQALGQGPEFLTYFNYEAQPDKSGLPSDRFSAERPEGSISTLTIQRTEQRDSAMYRCRFRGNSPLHFGNGTRLTVT.

The chain joins TRBV6-5 to TRBJ2-2; 13 bases fit TRBD2. The CDR3 has 15 residues. The V gene's germline CDR1 is MNHEY and CDR2 SVGAGI. Trimming cost V 6 bases and J 5 bases; bases outside gene matches: 3. The CDR3 bases are TGTGCCAGCAGCTCACTAGCGGGGGGGACCGGGGAGCTGTTTTTT. It codes for CASSSLAGGTGELFF.

The chain joins TRBV7-2 to TRBJ2-5; maybe TRBD2 (7 bases). The CDR3 covers 16 residues. V lost 1 base, J lost 4 bases, and 16 bases lay in between. Germline lookup yields CDR1 SGHTA and CDR2 FQGNSA. The CDR3 protein is CASSLEAAGAGETQYF. DNA of the CDR3: TGTGCCAGCAGCTTAGAAGCGGCGGGGGCGGGAGAGACCCAGTACTTC.

V is TRBV7-8 and J is TRBJ2-5, with 7 bases matching TRBD1. Germline lookup yields CDR1 SGHVS and CDR2 FQNEAQ. Unmatched junction bases numbered 7, after V lost 3 bases and J lost 6 bases. The CDR3 extends over 14 amino acids. CDR3 bases: TGTGCCAGCAGCTTCACAGGGGTTTCAAAGACCCAGTACTTC. As protein: CASSFTGVSKTQYF. The full variable domain, completed using reference TRBV7-8 and TRBJ2-5, is GAGVSQSPRYKVAKRGQDVALRCDPISGHVSLFWYQQALGQGPEFLTYFQNEAQLDKSGLPSDRFFAERPEGSVSTLKIQRTQQEDSAVYLCASSFTGVSKTQYFGPGTRLLVL.

The CDR3 nucleotides read TGTGCCAGCAGCTGGGGGGTGACAGATACGCAGTATTTT. Amino acids: CASSWGVTDTQYF. The J gene is TRBJ2-3, the V gene TRBV7-2; the D gene is possibly TRBD2 (6 bases). There are 13 residues in the CDR3. Per germline, CDR1 SGHTA and CDR2 FQGNSA. The V end lost 4 bases, the J end lost 3 bases, and 8 bases lay between the germline ends.

The rearrangement links TRBV12-3 or TRBV12-4 to TRBJ1-2; 8 positions agree with TRBD1. The J segment lost 5 bases and the V segment lost 5 bases, leaving 4 bases of the junction unmatched. This CDR3 contains 13 residues. In DNA form, the CDR3 reads TGTGCCAGCAGTACGGACAGGGTGTATGGCTACACCTTC. This encodes CASSTDRVYGYTF.

The V and J genes are TRBV3-1 (or the pseudogene TRBV3-2) and TRBJ1-2, with 9 bases aligning to TRBD1. V trimming: 3 bases; J trimming: 7 bases; junction bases outside the gene matches: 6. Germline CDR1 LGHDT, CDR2 YNNKEL (reference sequence). CDR3 length equals 14 residues. CDR3 loop: CASSQGTGSFGYTF. CDR3 DNA: TGTGCCAGCAGCCAGGGGACAGGGTCCTTTGGCTACACCTTC.